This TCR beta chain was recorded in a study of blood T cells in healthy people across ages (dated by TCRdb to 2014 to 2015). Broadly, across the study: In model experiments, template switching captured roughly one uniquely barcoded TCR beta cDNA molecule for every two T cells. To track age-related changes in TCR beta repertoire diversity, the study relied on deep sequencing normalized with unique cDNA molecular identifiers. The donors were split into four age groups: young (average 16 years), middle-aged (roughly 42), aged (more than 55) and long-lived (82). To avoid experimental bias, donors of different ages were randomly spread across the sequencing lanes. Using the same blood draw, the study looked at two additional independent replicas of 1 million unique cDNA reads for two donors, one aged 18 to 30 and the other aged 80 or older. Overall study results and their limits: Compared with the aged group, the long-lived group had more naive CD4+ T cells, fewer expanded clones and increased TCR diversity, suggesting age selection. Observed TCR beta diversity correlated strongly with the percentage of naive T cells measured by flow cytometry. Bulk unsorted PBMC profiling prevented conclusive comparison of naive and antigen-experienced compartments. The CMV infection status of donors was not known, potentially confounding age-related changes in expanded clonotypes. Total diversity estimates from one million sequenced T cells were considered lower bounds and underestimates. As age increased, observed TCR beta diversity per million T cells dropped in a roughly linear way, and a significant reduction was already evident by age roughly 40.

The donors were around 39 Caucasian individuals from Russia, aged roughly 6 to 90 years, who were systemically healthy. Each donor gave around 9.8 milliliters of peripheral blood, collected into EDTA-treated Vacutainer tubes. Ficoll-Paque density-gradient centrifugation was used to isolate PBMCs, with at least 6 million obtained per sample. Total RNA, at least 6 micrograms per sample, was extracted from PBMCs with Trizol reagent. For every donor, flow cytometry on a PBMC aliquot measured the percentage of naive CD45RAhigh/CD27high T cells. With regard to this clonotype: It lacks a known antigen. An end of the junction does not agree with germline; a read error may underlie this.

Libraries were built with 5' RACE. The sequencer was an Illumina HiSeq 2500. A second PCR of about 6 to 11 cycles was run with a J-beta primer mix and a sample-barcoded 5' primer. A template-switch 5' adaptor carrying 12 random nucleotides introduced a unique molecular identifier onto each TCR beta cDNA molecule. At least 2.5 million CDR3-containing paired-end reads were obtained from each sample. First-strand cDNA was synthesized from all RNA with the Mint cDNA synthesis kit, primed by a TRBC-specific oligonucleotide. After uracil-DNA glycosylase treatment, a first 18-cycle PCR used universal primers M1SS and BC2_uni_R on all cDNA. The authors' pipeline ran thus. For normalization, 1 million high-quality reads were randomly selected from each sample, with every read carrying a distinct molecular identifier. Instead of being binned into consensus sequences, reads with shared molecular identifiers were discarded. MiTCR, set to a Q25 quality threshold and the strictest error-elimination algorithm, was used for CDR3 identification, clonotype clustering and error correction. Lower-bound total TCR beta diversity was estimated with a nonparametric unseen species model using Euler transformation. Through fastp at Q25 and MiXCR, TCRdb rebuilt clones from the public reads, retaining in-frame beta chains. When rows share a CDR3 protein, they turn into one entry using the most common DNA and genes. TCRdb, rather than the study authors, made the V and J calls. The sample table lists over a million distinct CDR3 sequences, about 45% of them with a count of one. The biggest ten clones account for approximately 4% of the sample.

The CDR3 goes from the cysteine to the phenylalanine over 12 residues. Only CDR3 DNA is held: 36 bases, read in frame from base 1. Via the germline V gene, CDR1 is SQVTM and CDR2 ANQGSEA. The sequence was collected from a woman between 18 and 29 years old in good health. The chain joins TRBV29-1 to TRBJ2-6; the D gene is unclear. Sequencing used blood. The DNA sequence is TGCAGCTTTGACTCTGGGGCCAACGTCCTGACTTTC. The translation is CSFDSGANVLTF.